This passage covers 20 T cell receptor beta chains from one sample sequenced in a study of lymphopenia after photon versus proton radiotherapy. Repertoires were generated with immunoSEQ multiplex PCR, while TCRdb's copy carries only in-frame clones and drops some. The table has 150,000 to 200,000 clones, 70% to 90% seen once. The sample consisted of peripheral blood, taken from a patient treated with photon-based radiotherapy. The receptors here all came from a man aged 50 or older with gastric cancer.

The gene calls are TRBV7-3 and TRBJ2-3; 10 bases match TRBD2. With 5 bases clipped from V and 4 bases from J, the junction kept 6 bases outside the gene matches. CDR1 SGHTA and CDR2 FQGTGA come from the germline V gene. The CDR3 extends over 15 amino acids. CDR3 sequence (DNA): TGTGCCAGCAGCCATATAGCGGGAGGTGCAGATACGCAGTATTTT. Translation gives CASSHIAGGADTQYF. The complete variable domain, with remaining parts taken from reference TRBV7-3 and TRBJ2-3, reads GAGVSQTPSNKVTEKGKYVELRCDPISGHTALYWYRQSLGQGPEFLIYFQGTGAADDSGLPNDRFFAVRPEGSVSTLKIQRTERGDSAVYLCASSHIAGGADTQYFGPGTRLTVL.

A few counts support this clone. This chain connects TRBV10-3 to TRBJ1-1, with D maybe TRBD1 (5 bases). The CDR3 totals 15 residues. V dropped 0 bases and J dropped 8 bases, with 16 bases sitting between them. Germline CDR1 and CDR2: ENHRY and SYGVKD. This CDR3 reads CAISESYTGGREAFF. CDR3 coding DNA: TGTGCCATCAGTGAGTCTTATACAGGAGGGAGGGAAGCTTTCTTT.

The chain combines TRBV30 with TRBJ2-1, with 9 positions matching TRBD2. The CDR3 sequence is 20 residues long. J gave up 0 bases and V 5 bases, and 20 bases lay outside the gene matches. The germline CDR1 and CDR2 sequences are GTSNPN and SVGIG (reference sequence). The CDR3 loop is CAWAGAGTSLTWSSYNEQFF. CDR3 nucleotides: TGTGCCTGGGCTGGGGCCGGGACTAGCCTGACTTGGAGCTCCTACAATGAGCAGTTCTTC.

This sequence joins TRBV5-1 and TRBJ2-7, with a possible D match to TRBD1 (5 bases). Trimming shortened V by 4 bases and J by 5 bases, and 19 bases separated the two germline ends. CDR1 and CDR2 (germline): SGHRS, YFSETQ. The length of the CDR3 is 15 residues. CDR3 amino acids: CASSPPAQGPNEQYF. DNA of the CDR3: TGCGCCAGCAGCCCCCCGGCCCAGGGTCCCAACGAGCAGTACTTC.

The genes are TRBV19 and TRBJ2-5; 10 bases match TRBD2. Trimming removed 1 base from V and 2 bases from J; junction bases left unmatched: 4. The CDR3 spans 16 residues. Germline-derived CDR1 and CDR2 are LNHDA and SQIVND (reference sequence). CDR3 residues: CASSIALAGNQETQYF. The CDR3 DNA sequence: TGTGCCAGTAGTATAGCACTAGCGGGAAATCAAGAGACCCAGTACTTC.

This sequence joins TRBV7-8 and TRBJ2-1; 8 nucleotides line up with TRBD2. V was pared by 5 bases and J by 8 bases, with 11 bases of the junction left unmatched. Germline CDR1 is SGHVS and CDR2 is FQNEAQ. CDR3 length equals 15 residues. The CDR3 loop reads CASSVREGVGDEQFF. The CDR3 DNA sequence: TGTGCCAGCAGCGTACGGGAGGGCGTCGGAGATGAGCAGTTCTTC.

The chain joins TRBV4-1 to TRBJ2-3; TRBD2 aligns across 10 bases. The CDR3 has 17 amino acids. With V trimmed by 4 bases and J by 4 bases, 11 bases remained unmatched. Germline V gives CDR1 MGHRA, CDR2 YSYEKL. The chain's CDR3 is CASSPPVSGRKADTQYF. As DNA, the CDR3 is TGCGCCAGCAGCCCTCCTGTTAGCGGGAGGAAGGCAGATACGCAGTATTTT.

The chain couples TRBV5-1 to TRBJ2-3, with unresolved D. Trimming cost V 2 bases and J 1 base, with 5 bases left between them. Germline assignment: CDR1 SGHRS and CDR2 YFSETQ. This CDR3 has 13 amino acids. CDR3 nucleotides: TGCGCCAGCAGCTTATATCGCACAGATACGCAGTATTTT. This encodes CASSLYRTDTQYF.

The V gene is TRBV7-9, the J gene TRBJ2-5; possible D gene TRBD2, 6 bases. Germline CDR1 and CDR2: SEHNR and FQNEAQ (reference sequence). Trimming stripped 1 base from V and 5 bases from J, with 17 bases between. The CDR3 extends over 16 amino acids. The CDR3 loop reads CASSLGSGTRLETQYF. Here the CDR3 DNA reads TGTGCCAGCAGCTTAGGTTCCGGGACTCGTCTGGAGACCCAGTACTTC. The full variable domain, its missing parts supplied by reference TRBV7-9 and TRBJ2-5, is DTGVSQNPRHKITKRGQNVTFRCDPISEHNRLYWYRQTLGQGPEFLTYFQNEAQLEKSRLLSDRFSAERPKGSFSTLEIQRTEQGDSAMYLCASSLGSGTRLETQYFGPGTRLLVL.

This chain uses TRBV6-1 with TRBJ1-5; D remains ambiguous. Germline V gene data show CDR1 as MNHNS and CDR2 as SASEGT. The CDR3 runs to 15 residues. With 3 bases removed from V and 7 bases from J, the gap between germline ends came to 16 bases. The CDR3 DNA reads TGTGCCAGCAGTGACGGGGTTTGGGGAAGACAGCCCCAGCATTTT. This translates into CASSDGVWGRQPQHF.

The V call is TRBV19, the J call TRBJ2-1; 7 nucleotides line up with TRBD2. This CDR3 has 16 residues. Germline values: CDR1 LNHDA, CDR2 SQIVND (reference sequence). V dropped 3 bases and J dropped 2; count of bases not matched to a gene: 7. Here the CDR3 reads CASSISEGGTYNEQFF. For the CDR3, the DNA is TGTGCCAGTAGTATTTCAGAGGGAGGGACCTACAATGAGCAGTTCTTC.

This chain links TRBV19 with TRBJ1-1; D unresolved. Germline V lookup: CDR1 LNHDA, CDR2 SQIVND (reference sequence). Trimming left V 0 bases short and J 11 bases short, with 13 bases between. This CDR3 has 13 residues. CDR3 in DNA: TGTGCCAGTAGTATAGAAGACGGATTCAATGCTTTCTTT. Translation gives CASSIEDGFNAFF.

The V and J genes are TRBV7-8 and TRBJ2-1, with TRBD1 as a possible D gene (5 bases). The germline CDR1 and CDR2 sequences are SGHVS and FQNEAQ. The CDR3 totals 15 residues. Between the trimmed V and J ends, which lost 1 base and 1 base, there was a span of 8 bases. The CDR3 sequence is CASSLEGYSYNEQFF. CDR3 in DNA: TGTGCCAGCAGCTTAGAGGGGTATTCCTACAATGAGCAGTTCTTC.

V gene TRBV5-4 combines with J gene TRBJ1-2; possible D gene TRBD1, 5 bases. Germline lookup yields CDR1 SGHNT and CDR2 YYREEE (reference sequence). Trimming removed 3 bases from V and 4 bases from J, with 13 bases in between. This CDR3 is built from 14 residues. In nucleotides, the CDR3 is TGTGCCAGCAGCTATGACGGGGGAAGCTATGGCTACACCTTC. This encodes CASSYDGGSYGYTF.

For the CDR3, the DNA is TGTGCCAGCAGCTTACCCCCTTGGCAGGATGGCCGGCACAATGAGCAGTTCTTC. Its protein is CASSLPPWQDGRHNEQFF. The chain employs TRBV7-9 and TRBJ2-1; D call uncertain. Germline values: CDR1 SEHNR, CDR2 FQNEAQ (reference sequence). V was shortened by 2 bases and J by 5 bases, with 22 bases between the two germline ends. The CDR3 spans 18 residues.

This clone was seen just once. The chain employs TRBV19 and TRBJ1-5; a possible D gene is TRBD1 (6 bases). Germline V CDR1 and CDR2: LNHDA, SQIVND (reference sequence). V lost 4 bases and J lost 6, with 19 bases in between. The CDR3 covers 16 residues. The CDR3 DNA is TGTGCCAGTAGTACTGACTCTACAGGGTTCCCTCAGCCCCAGCATTTT. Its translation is CASSTDSTGFPQPQHF.

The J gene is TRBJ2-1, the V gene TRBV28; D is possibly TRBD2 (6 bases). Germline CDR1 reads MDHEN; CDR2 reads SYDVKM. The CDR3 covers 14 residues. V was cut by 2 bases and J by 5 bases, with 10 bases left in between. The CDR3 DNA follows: TGTGCCAGCAGTTTACCCCGGGGGAACAATGAGCAGTTCTTC. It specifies CASSLPRGNNEQFF.

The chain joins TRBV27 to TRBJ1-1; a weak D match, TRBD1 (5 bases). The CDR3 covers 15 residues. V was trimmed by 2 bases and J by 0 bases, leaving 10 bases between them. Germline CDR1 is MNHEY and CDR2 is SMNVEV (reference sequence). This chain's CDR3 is CASSLKRGMNTEAFF. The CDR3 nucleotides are TGTGCCAGCAGTTTAAAACGGGGGATGAACACTGAAGCTTTCTTT.

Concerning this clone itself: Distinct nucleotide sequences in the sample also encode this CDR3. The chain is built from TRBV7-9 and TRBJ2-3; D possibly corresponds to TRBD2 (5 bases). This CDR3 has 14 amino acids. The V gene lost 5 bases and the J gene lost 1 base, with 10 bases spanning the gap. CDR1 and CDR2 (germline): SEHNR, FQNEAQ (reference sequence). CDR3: CASSLVGGTDTQYF. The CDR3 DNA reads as TGTGCCAGCAGCCTGGTGGGAGGCACAGATACGCAGTATTTT.

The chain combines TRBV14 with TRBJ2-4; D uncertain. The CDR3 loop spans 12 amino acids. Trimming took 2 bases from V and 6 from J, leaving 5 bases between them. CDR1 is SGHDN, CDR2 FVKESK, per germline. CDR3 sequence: CASSQTLNIQYF. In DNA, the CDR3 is TGTGCCAGCAGCCAAACCCTAAACATTCAGTACTTC.